The table lists the clone carrying this TCR beta chain with many counts. No antigen is known for it. These data come from a study of CD8 T cells in ankylosing spondylitis. This CDR3 is built from 16 residues. The V and J ends lost 6 bases and 4 bases, in that order; junction bases with no gene match: 11. Germline-derived CDR1 and CDR2 are ENHRY and SYGVKD. Regarding the study as a whole: Several highly homologous variants made up a TCR beta motif that seemed to typify ankylosing spondylitis blood. The disease-linked clones had a CD8+ phenotype and low blood frequencies. Earlier studies detected some motif variants in reactive arthritis synovial fluid and blood.

TCRdb fed the 5' RACE reads into MiXCR, producing one record per CDR3 protein. The sample lists around 160,000 distinct CDR3 sequences; 11% were seen once. This TCR was recovered from a male donor with ankylosing spondylitis or in good health (not recorded which). This chain links TRBV10-3 with TRBJ1-1; the match to TRBD1 covers 10 bases. Sequencing used blood, either unsorted or a sorted T cell fraction (not recorded which). CDR3 in amino acids: CAIRRGTGEGSTEAFF. The DNA for the CDR3 is TGTGCCATCAGACGCGGGACAGGGGAAGGGAGCACTGAAGCTTTCTTT.